The present TCR beta chain was sequenced within a study of T cell repertoires in cytomegalovirus infection. Study details: Indications came from public TCR beta signatures; they pointed to CMV infection and to a matching HLA type.

On this clonotype itself: Its antigen is undetermined.

Whole-study results and caveats: CMV-specific HLA-C-restricted TCR beta clonotypes dominated the ex vivo response.

TCRdb analysed the reads with MiXCR anew, one entry per CDR3 protein. This table holds about 740,000 distinct CDR3 sequences, under 40% found once. The clonotype comes from a human donor in good health (CMV status not recorded). Some clones in this sample may be carry-over from other donors' samples. Sequencing was performed on PBMCs.

The DNA for the CDR3 is TGCGCCAGCAGCCAAGATAACCCGTACGAGCAGTACTTC. Translated: CASSQDNPYEQYF. V gene TRBV4-1 combines with J gene TRBJ2-7; D is uncertain. Germline V gene sequence: CDR1 MGHRA, CDR2 YSYEKL. There are 13 residues in the CDR3. V lost 0 bases to trimming and J lost 4 bases, with 7 bases between them.